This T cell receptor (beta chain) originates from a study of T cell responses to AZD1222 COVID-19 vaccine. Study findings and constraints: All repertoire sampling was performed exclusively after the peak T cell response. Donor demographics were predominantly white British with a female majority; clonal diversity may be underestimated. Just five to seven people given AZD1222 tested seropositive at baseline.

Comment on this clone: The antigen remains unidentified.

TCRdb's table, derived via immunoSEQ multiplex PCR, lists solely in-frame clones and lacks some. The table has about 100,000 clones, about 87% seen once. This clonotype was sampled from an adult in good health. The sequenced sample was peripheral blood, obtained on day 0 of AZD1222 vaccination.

As DNA, the CDR3 is TGCAGCGCTCTTGGGGCAGCCTCAAAGGGGGATGGCTACACCTTC. Protein: CSALGAASKGDGYTF. The chain uses TRBV29-1 and TRBJ1-2; D might be TRBD1 (6 bases). There are 15 residues in the CDR3. Germline values: CDR1 SQVTM, CDR2 ANQGSEA. V shed 7 bases and J shed 6 bases, with 24 bases lying between them.